This TCR beta chain was observed in a study of control samples from healthy donors and cancer patients. TCRdb's copy holds only in-frame clones and misses some; the assay was immunoSEQ multiplex PCR. The sample lists about 160,000 clones, approximately 96% occurring once. The sequencing input was blood. The TCR comes from a woman aged 30 to 39 in good health.

The CDR3: CSVQETYGYTF. The CDR3 DNA follows: TGCAGCGTCCAGGAAACGTATGGCTACACCTTC. The chain couples TRBV29-1 to TRBJ1-2; D gene unclear. The CDR3 is 11 residues long. Trimming took 6 bases from V and 5 from J, leaving 10 bases between them. Germline lookup yields CDR1 SQVTM and CDR2 ANQGSEA.